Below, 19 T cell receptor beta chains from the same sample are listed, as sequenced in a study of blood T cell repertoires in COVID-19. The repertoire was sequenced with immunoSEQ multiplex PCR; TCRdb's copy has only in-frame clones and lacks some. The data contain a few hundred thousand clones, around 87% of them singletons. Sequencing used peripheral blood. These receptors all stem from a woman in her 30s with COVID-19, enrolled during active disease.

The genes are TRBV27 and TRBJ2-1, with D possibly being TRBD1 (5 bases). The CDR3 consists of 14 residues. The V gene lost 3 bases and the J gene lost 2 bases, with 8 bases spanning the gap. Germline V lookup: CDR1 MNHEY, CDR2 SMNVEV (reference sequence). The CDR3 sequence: CASSLVDTYNEQFF. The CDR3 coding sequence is TGTGCCAGCAGTTTGGTGGACACCTACAATGAGCAGTTCTTC.

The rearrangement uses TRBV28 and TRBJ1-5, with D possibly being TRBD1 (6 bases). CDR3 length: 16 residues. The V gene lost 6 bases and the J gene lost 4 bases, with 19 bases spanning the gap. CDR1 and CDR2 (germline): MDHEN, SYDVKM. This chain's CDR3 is CASRRPGQYSNQPQHF. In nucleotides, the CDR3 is TGTGCCAGCAGACGCCCCGGACAGTATAGTAATCAGCCCCAGCATTTT. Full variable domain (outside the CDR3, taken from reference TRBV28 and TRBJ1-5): DVKVTQSSRYLVKRTGEKVFLECVQDMDHENMFWYRQDPGLGLRLIYFSYDVKMKEKGDIPEGYSVSREKKERFSLILESASTNQTSMYLCASRRPGQYSNQPQHFGDGTRLSIL.

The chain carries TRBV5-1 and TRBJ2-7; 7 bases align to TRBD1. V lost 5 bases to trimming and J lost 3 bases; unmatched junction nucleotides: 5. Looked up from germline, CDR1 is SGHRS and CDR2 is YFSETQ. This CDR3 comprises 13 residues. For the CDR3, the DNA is TGCGCCAGCAGACGACAGGGCAACTACGAGCAGTACTTC. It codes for CASRRQGNYEQYF.

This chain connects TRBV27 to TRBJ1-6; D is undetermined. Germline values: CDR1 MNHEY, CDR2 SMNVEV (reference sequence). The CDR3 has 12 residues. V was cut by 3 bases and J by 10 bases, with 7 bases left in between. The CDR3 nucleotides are TGTGCCAGCAGTTTTTCCCAGTCACCCCTCCACTTT. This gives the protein CASSFSQSPLHF.

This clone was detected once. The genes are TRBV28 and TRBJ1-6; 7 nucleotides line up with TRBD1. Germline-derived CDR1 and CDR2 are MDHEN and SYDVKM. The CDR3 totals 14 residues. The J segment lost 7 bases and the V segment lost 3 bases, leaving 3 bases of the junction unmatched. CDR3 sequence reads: CASSLGTANSPLHF. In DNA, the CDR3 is TGTGCCAGCAGTTTGGGGACAGCCAATTCACCCCTCCACTTT.

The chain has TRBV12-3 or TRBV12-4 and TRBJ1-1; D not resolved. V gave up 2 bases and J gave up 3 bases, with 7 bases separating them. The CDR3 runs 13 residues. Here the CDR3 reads CASSLNQYTEAFF. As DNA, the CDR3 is TGTGCCAGCAGTTTAAACCAGTACACTGAAGCTTTCTTT.

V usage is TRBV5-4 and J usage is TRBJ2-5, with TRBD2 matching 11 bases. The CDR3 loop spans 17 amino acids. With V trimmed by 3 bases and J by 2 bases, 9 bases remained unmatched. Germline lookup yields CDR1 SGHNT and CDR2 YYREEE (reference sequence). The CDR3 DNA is TGTGCCAGCAGCTCCCCGACTAGCGGGGCACTACAAGAGACCCAGTACTTC. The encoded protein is CASSSPTSGALQETQYF.

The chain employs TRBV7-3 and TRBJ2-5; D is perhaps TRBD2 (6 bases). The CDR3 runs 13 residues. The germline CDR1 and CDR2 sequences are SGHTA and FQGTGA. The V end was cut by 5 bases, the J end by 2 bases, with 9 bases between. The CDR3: CASSTLAQETQYF. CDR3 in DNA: TGTGCCAGCAGCACACTAGCACAAGAGACCCAGTACTTC.

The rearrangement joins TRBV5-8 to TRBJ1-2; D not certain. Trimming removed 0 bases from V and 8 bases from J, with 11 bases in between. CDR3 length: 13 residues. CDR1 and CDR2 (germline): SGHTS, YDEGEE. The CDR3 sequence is CASSLGRYEGYTF. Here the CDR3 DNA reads TGTGCCAGCAGCTTGGGTCGATACGAGGGCTACACCTTC.

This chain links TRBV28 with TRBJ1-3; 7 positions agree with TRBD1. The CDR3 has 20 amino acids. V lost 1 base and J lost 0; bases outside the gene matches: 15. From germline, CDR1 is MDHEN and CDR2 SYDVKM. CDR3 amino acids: CASSLYTPTGKKLSGNTIYF. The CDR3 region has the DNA TGTGCCAGCAGTTTATACACACCGACAGGGAAAAAGCTCTCTGGAAACACCATATATTTT.

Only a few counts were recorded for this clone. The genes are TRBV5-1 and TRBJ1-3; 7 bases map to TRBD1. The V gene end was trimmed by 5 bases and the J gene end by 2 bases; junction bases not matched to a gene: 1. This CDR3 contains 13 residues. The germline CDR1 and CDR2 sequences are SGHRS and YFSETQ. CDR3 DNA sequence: TGCGCCAGCAGTACAGGGGCTGGAAACACCATATATTTT. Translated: CASSTGAGNTIYF. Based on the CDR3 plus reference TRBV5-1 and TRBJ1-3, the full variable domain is KAGVTQTPRYLIKTRGQQVTLSCSPISGHRSVSWYQQTPGQGLQFLFEYFSETQRNKGNFPGRFSGRQFSNSRSEMNVSTLELGDSALYLCASSTGAGNTIYFGEGSWLTVV.

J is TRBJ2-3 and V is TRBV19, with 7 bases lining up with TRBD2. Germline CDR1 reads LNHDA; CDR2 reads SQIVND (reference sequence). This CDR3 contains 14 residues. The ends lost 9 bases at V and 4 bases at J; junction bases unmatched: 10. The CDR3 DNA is TGTGCCAGCAGCAGCGGGGTTTATTCAGATACGCAGTATTTT. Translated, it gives CASSSGVYSDTQYF. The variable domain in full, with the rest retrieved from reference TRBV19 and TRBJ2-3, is DGGITQSPKYLFRKEGQNVTLSCEQNLNHDAMYWYRQDPGQGLRLIYYSQIVNDFQKGDIAEGYSVSREKKESFPLTVTSAQKNPTAFYLCASSSGVYSDTQYFGPGTRLTVL.

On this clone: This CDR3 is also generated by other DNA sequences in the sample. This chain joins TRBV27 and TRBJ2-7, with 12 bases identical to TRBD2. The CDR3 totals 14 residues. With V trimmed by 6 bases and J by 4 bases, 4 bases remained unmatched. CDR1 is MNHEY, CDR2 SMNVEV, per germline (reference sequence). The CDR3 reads CASSSGTSGYEQYF. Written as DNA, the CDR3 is TGTGCCAGCAGCTCCGGGACTAGCGGGTACGAGCAGTACTTC.

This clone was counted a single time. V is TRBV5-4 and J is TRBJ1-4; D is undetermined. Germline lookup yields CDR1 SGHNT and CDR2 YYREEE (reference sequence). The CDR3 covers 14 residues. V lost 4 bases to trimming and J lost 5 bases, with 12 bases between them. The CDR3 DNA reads TGTGCCAGCAGCCGAGAGGGAATAAATGAAAAACTGTTTTTT. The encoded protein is CASSREGINEKLFF. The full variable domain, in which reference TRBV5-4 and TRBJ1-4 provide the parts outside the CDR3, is ETGVTQSPTHLIKTRGQQVTLRCSSQSGHNTVSWYQQALGQGPQFIFQYYREEENGRGNFPPRFSGLQFPNYSSELNVNALELDDSALYLCASSREGINEKLFFGSGTQLSVL.

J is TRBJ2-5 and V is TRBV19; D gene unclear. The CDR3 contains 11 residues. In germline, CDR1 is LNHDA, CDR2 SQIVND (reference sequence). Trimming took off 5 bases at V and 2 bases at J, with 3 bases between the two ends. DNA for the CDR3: TGTGCCAGTAGTGTACAAGAGACCCAGTACTTC. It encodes CASSVQETQYF.

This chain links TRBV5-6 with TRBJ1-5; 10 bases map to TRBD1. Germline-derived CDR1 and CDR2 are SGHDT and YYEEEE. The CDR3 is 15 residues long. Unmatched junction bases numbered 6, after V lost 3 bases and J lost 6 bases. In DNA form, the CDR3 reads TGTGCCAGCAGCTCCCGGGACAGGGGATCTCAGCCCCAGCATTTT. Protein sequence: CASSSRDRGSQPQHF. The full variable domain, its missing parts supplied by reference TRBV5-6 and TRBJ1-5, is DAGVTQSPTHLIKTRGQQVTLRCSPKSGHDTVSWYQQALGQGPQFIFQYYEEEERQRGNFPDRFSGHQFPNYSSELNVNALLLGDSALYLCASSSRDRGSQPQHFGDGTRLSIL.

CDR3 nucleotides: TGTGCCAGCAGTGAAGGGGTAGGAGCAGATACGCAGTATTTT. This sequence encodes CASSEGVGADTQYF. The chain uses TRBV6-1 and TRBJ2-3, with D unresolved. Trimming cost V 1 base and J 4 bases, with 9 bases left between them. This CDR3 spans 14 amino acids. Germline CDR1 is MNHNS and CDR2 is SASEGT.

In DNA, the CDR3 is TGTGCCAGCAGTTCACGGACTAGCGGGGTTTACGAGCAGTACTTC. It codes for CASSSRTSGVYEQYF. The chain has TRBV6-2 or TRBV6-3 and TRBJ2-7; TRBD2 agrees at 12 bases. The germline V gene encodes CDR1 MNHEY and CDR2 SVGEGT. Trimming at V came to 4 bases and at J to 4 bases, leaving 5 bases not matched to a gene. The CDR3 consists of 15 residues.

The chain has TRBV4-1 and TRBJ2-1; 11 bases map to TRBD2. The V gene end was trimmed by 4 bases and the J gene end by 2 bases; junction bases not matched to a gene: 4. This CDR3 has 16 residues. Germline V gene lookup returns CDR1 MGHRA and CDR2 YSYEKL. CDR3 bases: TGCGCCAGCAGCCGAATGGGACTAGCGGCCTACAATGAGCAGTTCTTC. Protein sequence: CASSRMGLAAYNEQFF.